One TCR beta chain is described in this entry. Antigen: not known. The germline V gene encodes CDR1 MNHEY and CDR2 SMNVEV (reference sequence). The junction had 4 bases not matched to a gene; V was cut back by 0 bases and J by 3 bases. This CDR3 spans 16 amino acids. Amplified TCR beta CDR3 regions came from RNA transcripts. Researchers ran a first-round RT-PCR on the TCR CDR3 using the HTBI primer set. TCRdb used MiXCR to reprocess the multiplex PCR reads, holding one entry per CDR3 protein. The table lists roughly 250,000 distinct CDR3 sequences, 20% to 25% of them singletons. Ophthalmopathy cases scored 3 or more on the Clinical Activity Score and 4 or more on NOSPECS grade, with duration below 3 months. This sample was taken from a study of T cells in Graves' hyperthyroidism and ophthalmopathy. The overall study: Before treatment of any kind, peripheral blood was taken at initial diagnosis. Notes on the study in general: From stable hyperthyroidism, ophthalmopathy was set apart by a 13 V-J model.

The rearrangement joins TRBV27 to TRBJ2-1; 8 bases line up with TRBD1. Sequencing was performed on blood. The TCR comes from a man younger than 40 with Graves' ophthalmopathy. CDR3 amino acids: CASSLSGQEVYNEQFF. For the CDR3, the DNA is TGTGCCAGCAGTTTATCGGGACAGGAGGTCTACAATGAGCAGTTCTTC.